This TCR beta chain was captured by sequencing in a study of a mutant IDH1 vaccine in newly diagnosed glioma. In regard to this clone: Its antigen is still unknown.

Some clones are missing from TCRdb's copy, which holds only in-frame ones; the method was immunoSEQ multiplex PCR. There are 100,000 to 150,000 clones in the sample; around 80% occur only once, and about 5.5% lies in the top ten. Described time point: week 11, during vaccination. Topical imiquimod accompanied each vaccine dose, which consisted of 300 ug of mutant IDH1 20-mer peptide. There are 13 residues in the CDR3. Germline loops: CDR1 MNHNY, CDR2 SVGAGI (reference sequence). V was trimmed by 0 bases and J by 4 bases, leaving 4 bases between them. Study observations and caveats: With respect to changes in top peripheral T cell clonotypes, pseudoprogression seemed unrelated.

The receptor's source is a man aged 40-49 years with glioma. The chain employs TRBV6-6 and TRBJ1-3; D is undetermined. Sequenced material: PBMCs, taken from a glioma patient whose treatment included an IDH1 peptide vaccine. CDR3 sequence reads: CASSYSTGNTIYF. For the CDR3, the DNA is TGTGCCAGCAGTTACTCGACAGGAAACACCATATATTTT.